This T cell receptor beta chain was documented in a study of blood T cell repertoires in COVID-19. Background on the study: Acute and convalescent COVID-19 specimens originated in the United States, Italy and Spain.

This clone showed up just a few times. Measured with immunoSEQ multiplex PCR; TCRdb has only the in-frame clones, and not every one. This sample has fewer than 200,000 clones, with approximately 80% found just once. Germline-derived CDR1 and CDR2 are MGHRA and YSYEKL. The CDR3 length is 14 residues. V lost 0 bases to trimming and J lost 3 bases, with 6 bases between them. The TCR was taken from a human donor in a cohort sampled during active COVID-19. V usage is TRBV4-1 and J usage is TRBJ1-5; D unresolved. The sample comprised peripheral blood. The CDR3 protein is CASSQDQDNQPQHF. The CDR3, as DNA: TGCGCCAGCAGCCAAGATCAGGACAATCAGCCCCAGCATTTT.